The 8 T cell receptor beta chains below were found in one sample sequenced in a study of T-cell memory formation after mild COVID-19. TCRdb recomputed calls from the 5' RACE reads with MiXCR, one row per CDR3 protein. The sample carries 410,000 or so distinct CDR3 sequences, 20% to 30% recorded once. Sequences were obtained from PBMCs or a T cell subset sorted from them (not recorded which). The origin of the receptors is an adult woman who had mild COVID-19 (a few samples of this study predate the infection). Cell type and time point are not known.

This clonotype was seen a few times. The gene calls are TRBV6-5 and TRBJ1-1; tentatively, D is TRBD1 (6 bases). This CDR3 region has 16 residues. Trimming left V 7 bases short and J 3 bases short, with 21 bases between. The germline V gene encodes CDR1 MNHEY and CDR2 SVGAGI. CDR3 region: CASTTGPAGEHTEAFF. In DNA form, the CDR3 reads TGTGCCAGCACCACCGGACCCGCAGGGGAGCACACTGAAGCTTTCTTT.

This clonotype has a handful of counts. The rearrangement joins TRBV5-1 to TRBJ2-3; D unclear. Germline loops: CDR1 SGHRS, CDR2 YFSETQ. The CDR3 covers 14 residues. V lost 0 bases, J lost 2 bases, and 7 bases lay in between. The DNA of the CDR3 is TGCGCCAGCAGCTTGGTTACTCCCACAGATACGCAGTATTTT. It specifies CASSLVTPTDTQYF. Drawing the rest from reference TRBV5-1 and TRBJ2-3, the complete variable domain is KAGVTQTPRYLIKTRGQQVTLSCSPISGHRSVSWYQQTPGQGLQFLFEYFSETQRNKGNFPGRFSGRQFSNSRSEMNVSTLELGDSALYLCASSLVTPTDTQYFGPGTRLTVL.

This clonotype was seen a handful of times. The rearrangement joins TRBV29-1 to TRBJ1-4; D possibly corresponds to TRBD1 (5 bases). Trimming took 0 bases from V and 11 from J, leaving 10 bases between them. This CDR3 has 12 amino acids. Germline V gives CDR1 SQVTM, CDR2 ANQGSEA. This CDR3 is CSVEDPKGKLFF. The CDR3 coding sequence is TGCAGCGTTGAAGACCCCAAGGGGAAACTGTTTTTT.

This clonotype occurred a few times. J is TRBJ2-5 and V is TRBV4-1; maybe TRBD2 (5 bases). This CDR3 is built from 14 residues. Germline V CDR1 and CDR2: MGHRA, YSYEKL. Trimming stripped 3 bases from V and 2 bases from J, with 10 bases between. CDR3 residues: CASSQDWLQETQYF. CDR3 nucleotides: TGCGCCAGCAGCCAGGACTGGCTTCAAGAGACCCAGTACTTC.

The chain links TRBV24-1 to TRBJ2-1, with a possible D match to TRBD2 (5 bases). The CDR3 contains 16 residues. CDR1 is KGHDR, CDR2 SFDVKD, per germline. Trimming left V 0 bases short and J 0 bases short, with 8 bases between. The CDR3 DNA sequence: TGTGCCACCAGTGATTTGGACTACAACTCCTACAATGAGCAGTTCTTC. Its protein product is CATSDLDYNSYNEQFF.

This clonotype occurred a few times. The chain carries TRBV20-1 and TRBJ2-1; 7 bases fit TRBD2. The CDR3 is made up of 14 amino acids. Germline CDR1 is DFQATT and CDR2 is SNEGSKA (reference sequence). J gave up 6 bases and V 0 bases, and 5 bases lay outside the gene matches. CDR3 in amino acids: CSAREAGAPNEQFF. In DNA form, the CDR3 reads TGCAGTGCTAGAGAGGCGGGAGCCCCCAATGAGCAGTTCTTC.

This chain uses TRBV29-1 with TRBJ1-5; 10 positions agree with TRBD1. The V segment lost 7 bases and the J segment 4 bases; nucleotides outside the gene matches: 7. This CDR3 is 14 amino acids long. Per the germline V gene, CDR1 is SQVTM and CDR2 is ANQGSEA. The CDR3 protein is CSAQTGGRNQPQHF. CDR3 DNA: TGCAGCGCACAGACAGGGGGCCGTAATCAGCCCCAGCATTTT.

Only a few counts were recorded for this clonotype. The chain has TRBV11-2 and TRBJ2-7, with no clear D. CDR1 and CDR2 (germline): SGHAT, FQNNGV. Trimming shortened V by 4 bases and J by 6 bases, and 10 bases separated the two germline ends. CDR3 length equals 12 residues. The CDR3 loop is CASSSLGSEQYF. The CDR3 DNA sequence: TGTGCCAGCAGCTCCCTGGGCAGCGAGCAGTACTTC.